This T cell receptor beta chain derives from a study of shared clonotypes between healthy human individuals. Across the whole study: The composition of the donors was a couple of women and three men aged 18 to 49.

The CDR3 consists of 14 residues. Germline V CDR1 and CDR2: MDHEN, SYDVKM. V lost 9 bases and J lost 0, with 12 bases in between. This clone appeared once. CD8 cells regarded as naive lacked CD45RO, were positively chosen for CCR7, and omitted terminally differentiated effector memory CD45RA+ cells. Repertoires were generated with immunoSEQ multiplex PCR, while TCRdb's copy carries only in-frame clones and drops some. Altogether 1.5 million to 2.5 million clones are present, approximately 94% being singletons, with the ten largest covering more than 0.95%. The material sequenced was naive CD8+ T cells sorted from blood. The chain links TRBV28 to TRBJ1-5; possible D gene TRBD1, 5 bases. The origin of this receptor is a man between 18 and 35 years old in good health. CDR3 loop: CASNGGYSNQPQHF. In nucleotides, the CDR3 is TGTGCCAGTAACGGGGGTTATAGCAATCAGCCCCAGCATTTT.